The clone carrying this TCR beta chain turned up a few times. The repertoire was sequenced with immunoSEQ multiplex PCR; TCRdb's copy has only in-frame clones and lacks some. Of about 240,000 clones listed, approximately 86% were seen once; the top ten hold about 7.6%. This entry is derived from a study of blood T cell repertoires in COVID-19. The CDR3 spans 15 residues. V shed 1 base and J shed 5 bases, with 12 bases lying between them. CDR1 and CDR2 from the germline V gene are MNHNS and SASEGT. Material for sequencing was peripheral blood. The rearrangement uses TRBV6-1 and TRBJ1-5; tentative D call: TRBD1 (6 bases). This sequence originates from a woman in her 70s with active or convalescent COVID-19. Here the CDR3 DNA reads TGTGCCAGCAGTGAAGGGGGGCCTTACTATCAGCCCCAGCATTTT. Its protein product is CASSEGGPYYQPQHF.